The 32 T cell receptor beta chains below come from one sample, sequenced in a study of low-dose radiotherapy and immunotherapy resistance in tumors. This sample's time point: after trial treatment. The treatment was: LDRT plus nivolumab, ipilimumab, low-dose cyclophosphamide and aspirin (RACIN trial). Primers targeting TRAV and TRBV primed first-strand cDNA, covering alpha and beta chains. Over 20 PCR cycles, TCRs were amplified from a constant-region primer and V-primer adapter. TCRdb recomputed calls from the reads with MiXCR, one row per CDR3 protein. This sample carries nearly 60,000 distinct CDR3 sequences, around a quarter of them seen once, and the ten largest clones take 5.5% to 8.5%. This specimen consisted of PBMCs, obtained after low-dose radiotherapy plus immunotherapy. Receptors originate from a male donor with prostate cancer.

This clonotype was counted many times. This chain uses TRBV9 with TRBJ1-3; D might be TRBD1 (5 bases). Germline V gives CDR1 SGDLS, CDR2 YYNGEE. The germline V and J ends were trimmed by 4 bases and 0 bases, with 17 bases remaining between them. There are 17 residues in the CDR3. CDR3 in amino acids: CASSRDSAPSSGNTIYF. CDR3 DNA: TGTGCCAGCAGCCGGGACTCGGCGCCGAGCTCTGGAAACACCATATATTTT.

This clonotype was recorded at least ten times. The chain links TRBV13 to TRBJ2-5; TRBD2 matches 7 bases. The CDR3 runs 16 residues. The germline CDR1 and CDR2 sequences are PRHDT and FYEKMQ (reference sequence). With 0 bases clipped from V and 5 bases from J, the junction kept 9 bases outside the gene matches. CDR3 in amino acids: CASSLGSSGRVETQYF. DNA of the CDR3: TGTGCCAGCAGCTTAGGGTCGTCGGGGAGGGTCGAGACCCAGTACTTC.

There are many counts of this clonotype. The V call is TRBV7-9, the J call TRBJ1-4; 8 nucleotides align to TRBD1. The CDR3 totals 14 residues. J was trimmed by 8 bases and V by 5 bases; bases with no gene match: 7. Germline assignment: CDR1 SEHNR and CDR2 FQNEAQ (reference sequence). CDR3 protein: CASSRGQGREKLFF. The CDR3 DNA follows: TGTGCCAGCAGCCGAGGACAGGGCCGCGAAAAACTGTTTTTT.

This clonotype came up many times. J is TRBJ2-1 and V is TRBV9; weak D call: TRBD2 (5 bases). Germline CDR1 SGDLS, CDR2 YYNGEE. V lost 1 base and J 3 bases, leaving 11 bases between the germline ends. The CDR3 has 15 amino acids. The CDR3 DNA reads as TGTGCCAGCAGCGTACGTCTAGCAGTCTACAATGAGCAGTTCTTC. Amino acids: CASSVRLAVYNEQFF. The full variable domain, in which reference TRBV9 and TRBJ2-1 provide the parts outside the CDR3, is DSGVTQTPKHLITATGQRVTLRCSPRSGDLSVYWYQQSLDQGLQFLIQYYNGEERAKGNILERFSAQQFPDLHSELNLSSLELGDSALYFCASSVRLAVYNEQFFGPGTRLTVL.

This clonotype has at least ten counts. The CDR3 DNA sequence: TGTGCCAGCAGCCGAGGGACAGGGTTCCAAGAGACCCAGTACTTC. Its translation is CASSRGTGFQETQYF. The chain joins TRBV5-4 to TRBJ2-5; 9 bases align to TRBD1. This CDR3 has 15 residues. The germline gives CDR1 SGHNT, CDR2 YYREEE (reference sequence). V was clipped by 4 bases and J by 1 base; unmatched bases: 5.

CDR3: CASTPGQTYEQYF. The CDR3 coding sequence is TGTGCCAGCACCCCGGGACAAACCTACGAGCAGTACTTC. This rearrangement joins TRBV13 to TRBJ2-7; D may be TRBD1 (6 bases). V was clipped by 7 bases and J by 2 bases, with 12 bases between them. The CDR3 consists of 13 residues. Germline V gene lookup returns CDR1 PRHDT and CDR2 FYEKMQ (reference sequence).

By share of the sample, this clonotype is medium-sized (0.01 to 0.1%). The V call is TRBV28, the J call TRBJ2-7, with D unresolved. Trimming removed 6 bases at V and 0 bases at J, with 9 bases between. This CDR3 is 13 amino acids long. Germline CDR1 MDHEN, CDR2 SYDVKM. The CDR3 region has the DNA TGTGCCAGCAGCCCCGGGCCCTCCTACGAGCAGTACTTC. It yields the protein CASSPGPSYEQYF.

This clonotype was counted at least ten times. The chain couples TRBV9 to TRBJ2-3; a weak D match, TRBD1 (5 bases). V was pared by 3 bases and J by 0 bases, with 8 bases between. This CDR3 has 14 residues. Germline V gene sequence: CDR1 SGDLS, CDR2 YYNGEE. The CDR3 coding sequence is TGTGCCAGCAGCGCGCGACAGAGCACAGATACGCAGTATTTT. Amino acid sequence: CASSARQSTDTQYF. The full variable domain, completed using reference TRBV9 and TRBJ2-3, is DSGVTQTPKHLITATGQRVTLRCSPRSGDLSVYWYQQSLDQGLQFLIQYYNGEERAKGNILERFSAQQFPDLHSELNLSSLELGDSALYFCASSARQSTDTQYFGPGTRLTVL.

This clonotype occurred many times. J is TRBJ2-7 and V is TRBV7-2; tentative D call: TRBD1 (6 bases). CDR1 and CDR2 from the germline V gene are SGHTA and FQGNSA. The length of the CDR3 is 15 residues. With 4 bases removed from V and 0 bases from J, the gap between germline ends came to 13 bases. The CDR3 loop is CASSSTPGVSYEQYF. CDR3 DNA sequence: TGTGCCAGCAGCTCCACCCCAGGGGTCTCCTACGAGCAGTACTTC.

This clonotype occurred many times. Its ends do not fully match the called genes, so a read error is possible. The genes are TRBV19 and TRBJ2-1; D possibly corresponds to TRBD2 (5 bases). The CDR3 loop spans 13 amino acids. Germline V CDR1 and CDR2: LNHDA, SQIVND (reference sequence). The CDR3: CASSTSSYNEQFF. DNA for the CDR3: TGTGCCAGCAGTACTAGCTCCTACAATGAGCAGTTCTTC.

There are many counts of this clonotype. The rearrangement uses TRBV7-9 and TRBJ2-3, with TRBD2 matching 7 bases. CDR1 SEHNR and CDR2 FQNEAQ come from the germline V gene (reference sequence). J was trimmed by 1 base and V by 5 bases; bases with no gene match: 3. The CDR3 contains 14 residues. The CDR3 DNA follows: TGTGCCAGCAGCCACGCGGGGGGCACAGATACGCAGTATTTT. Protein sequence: CASSHAGGTDTQYF.

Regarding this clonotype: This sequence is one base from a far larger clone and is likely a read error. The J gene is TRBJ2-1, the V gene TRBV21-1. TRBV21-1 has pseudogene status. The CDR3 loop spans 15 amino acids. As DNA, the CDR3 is TGTGCCAGCAGCAAAATCATGGCACAGAACTACGAGCAGTTCTTC. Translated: CASSKIMAQNYEQFF.

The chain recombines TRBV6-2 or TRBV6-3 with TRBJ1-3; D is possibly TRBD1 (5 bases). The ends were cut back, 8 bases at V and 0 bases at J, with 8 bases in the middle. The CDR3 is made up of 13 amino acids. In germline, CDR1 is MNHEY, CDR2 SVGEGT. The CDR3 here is CASGHHSGNTIYF. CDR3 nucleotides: TGTGCCAGCGGACACCACTCTGGAAACACCATATATTTT.

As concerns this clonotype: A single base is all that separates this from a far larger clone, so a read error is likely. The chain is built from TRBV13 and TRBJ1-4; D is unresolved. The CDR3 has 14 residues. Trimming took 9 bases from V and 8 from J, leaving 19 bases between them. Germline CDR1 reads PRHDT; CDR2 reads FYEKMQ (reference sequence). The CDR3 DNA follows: TGTGCCAGTTTTACGGTCAGTGTAGGGGAAAAACTGTTTTTT. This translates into CASFTVSVGEKLFF.

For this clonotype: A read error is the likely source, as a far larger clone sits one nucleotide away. CDR3 in amino acids: CASSLARGLAQDEQYF. CDR3 nucleotides: TGTGCCAGCAGCTTAGCCCGGGGACTAGCTCAGGATGAGCAGTACTTC. The chain links TRBV7-2 to TRBJ2-7; 9 positions agree with TRBD2. Looked up from germline, CDR1 is SGHTA and CDR2 is FQGNSA. The CDR3 has 16 residues. After removal of 0 bases from V and 7 bases from J, the junction contained 10 bases not matched to a gene. Full variable domain (missing parts from reference TRBV7-2 and TRBJ2-7): GAGVSQSPSNKVTEKGKDVELRCDPISGHTALYWYRQSLGQGLEFLIYFQGNSAPDKSGLPSDRFSAERTGGSVSTLTIQRTQQEDSAVYLCASSLARGLAQDEQYFGPGTRLTVT.

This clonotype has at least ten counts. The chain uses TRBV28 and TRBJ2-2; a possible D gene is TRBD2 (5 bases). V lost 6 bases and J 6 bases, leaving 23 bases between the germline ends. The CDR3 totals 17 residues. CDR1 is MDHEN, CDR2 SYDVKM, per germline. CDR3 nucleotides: TGTGCCAGCAGACCTAGAAGTTACCAGAGGGCCCCCGGGGAGCTGTTTTTT. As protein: CASRPRSYQRAPGELFF.

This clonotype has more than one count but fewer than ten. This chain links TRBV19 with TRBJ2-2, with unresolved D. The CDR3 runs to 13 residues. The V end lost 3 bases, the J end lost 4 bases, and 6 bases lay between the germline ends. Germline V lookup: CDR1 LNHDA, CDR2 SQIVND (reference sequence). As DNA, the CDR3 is TGTGCCAGTAGTATTCCGGCCACCGGGGAGCTGTTTTTT. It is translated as CASSIPATGELFF.

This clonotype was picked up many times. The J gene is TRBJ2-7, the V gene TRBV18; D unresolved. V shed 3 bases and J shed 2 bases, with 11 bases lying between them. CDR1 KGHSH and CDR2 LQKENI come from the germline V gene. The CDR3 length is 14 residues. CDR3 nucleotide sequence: TGTGCCAGCTCACCTGGCCAGAGCCCCTACGAGCAGTACTTC. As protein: CASSPGQSPYEQYF. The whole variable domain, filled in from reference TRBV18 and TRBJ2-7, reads NAGVMQNPRHLVRRRGQEARLRCSPMKGHSHVYWYRQLPEEGLKFMVYLQKENIIDESGMPKERFSAEFPKEGPSILRIQQVVRGDSAAYFCASSPGQSPYEQYFGPGTRLTVT.

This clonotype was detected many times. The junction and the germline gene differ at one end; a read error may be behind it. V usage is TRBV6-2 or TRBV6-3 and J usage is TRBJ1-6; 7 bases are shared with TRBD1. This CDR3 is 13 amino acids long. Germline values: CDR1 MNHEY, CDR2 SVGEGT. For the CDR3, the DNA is TGCGCCAGCAGCGGGACAGTAAATTCACCCCTCCACTTT. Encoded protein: CASSGTVNSPLHF.

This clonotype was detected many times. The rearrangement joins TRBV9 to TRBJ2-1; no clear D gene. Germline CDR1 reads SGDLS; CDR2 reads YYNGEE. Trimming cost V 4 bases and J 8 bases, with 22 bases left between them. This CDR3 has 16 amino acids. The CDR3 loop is CASSSILGPHKDEQFF. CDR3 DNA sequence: TGTGCCAGCAGCTCGATACTTGGACCCCACAAGGATGAGCAGTTCTTC.

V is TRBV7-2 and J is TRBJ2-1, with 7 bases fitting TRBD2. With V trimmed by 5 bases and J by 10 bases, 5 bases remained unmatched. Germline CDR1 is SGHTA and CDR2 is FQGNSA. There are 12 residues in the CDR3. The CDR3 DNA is TGTGCCAGCAGCCGGGGGGACTACGAGCAGTTCTTC. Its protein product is CASSRGDYEQFF. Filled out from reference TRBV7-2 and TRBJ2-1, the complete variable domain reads GAGVSQSPSNKVTEKGKDVELRCDPISGHTALYWYRQSLGQGLEFLIYFQGNSAPDKSGLPSDRFSAERTGGSVSTLTIQRTQQEDSAVYLCASSRGDYEQFFGPGTRLTVL.

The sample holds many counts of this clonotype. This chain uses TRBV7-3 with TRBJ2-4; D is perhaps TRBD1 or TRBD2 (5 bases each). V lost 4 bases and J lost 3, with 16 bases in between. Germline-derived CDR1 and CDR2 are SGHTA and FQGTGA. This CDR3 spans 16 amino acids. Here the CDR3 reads CASSSTLGVVKNIQYF. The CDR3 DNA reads TGTGCCAGCAGCTCAACACTAGGGGTAGTCAAAAACATTCAGTACTTC.

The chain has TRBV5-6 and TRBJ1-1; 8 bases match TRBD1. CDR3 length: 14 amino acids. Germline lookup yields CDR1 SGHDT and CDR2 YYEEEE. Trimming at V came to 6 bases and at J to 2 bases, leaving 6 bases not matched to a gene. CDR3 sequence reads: CASTGTGSNTEAFF. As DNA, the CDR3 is TGTGCCAGCACTGGGACAGGTTCAAACACTGAAGCTTTCTTT.

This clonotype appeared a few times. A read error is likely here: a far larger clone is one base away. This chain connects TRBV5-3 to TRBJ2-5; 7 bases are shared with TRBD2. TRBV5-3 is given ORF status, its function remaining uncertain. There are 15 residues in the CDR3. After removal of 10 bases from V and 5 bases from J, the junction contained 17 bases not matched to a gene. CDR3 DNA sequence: TGTGCCTGCAGCCCCCGACGGACTAGTGCGGAGACCCAGTACTTC. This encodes CACSPRRTSAETQYF.

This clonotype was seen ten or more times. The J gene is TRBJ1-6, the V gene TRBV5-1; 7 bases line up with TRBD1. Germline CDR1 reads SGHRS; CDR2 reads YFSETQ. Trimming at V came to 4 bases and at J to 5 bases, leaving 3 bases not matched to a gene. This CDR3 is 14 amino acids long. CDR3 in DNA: TGCGCCAGCAGCCCGGGGACAGATAATTCACCCCTCCACTTT. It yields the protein CASSPGTDNSPLHF. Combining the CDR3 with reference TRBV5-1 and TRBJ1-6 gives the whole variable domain KAGVTQTPRYLIKTRGQQVTLSCSPISGHRSVSWYQQTPGQGLQFLFEYFSETQRNKGNFPGRFSGRQFSNSRSEMNVSTLELGDSALYLCASSPGTDNSPLHFGNGTRLTVT.

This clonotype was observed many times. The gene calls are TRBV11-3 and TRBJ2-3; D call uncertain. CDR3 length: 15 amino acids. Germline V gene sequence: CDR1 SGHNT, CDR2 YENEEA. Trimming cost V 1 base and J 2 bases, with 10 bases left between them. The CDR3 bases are TGTGCCAGCAGCTTAGGCCAGCAAAACACAGATACGCAGTATTTT. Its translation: CASSLGQQNTDTQYF.

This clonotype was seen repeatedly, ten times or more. The CDR3 protein is CASSFKVNYGYTF. In nucleotides, the CDR3 is TGTGCCAGCAGCTTTAAGGTTAACTATGGCTACACCTTC. This chain joins TRBV7-9 and TRBJ1-2, with D unresolved. Germline V lookup: CDR1 SEHNR, CDR2 FQNEAQ (reference sequence). With 3 bases removed from V and 1 base from J, the gap between germline ends came to 6 bases. The length of the CDR3 is 13 residues.

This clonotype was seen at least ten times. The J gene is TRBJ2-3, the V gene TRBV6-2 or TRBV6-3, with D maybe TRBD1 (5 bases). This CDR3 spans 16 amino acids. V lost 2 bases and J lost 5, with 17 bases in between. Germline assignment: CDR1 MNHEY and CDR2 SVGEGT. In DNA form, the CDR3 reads TGTGCCAGCAGTTACGTGCACTGGGGCGACAGAGATACGCAGTATTTT. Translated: CASSYVHWGDRDTQYF.

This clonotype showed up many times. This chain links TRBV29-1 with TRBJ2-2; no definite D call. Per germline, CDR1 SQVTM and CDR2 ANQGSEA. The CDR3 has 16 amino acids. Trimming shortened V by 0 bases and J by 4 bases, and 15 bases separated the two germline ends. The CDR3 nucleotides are TGCAGCGTTGAAGAGACCTACAGATCCGGCACCGGGGAGCTGTTTTTT. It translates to CSVEETYRSGTGELFF.

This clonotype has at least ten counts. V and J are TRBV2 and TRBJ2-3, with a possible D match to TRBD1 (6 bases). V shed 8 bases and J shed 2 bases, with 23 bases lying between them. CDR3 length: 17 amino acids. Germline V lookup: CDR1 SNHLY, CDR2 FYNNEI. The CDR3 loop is CASPESPTGLITDTQYF. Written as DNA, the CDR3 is TGTGCCAGCCCGGAAAGCCCCACAGGGTTAATCACAGATACGCAGTATTTT.

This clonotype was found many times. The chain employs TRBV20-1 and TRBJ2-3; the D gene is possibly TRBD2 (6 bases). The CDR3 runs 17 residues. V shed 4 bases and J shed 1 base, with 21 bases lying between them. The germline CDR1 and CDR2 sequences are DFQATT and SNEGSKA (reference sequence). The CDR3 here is CSAKSGGDLTGTDTQYF. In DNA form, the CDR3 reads TGCAGTGCTAAGAGTGGCGGGGACCTTACCGGCACAGATACGCAGTATTTT.

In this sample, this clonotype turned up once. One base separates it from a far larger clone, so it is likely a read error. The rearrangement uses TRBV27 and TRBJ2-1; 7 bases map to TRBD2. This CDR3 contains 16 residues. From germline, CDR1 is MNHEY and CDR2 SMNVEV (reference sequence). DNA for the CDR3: TGTGCCAGCAGCTCTTTTTCGGGAGGAGGTTACAATGAGCAGATCTTC. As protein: CASSSFSGGGYNEQIF.